These 8 T cell receptor beta chains were sequenced from one sample in a study of post-analysis software for immune sequencing data. Unique molecular identifiers were carried by the TCR beta cDNA libraries. TCRdb reprocessed the PCR reads with MiXCR, giving one entry per CDR3 protein. This sample has about 570,000 distinct CDR3 sequences, with about a third found just once. Study-wide findings and caveats: Compared with controls, patients had more of about five TRBV segments, including TRBV5-6, TRBV5-1 and TRBV20-1.

No antigen is known for these receptors. The sample comprised blood. These receptors were obtained from a girl younger than 18 with multiple sclerosis.

Comment on this clonotype: A clone one base away is much larger, so this may be a read error. The chain is built from TRBV7-8 and TRBJ2-1; D is unresolved. The V end lost 0 bases, the J end lost 5 bases, and 14 bases lay between the germline ends. CDR3 length: 16 amino acids. CDR1 is SGHVS and CDR2 is FQNEAQ in the germline V gene. CDR3 in amino acids: CASSLASAVLNNEQFF. Written as DNA, the CDR3 is TGTGCCAGCAGCTTAGCATCGGCAGTCCTAAACAATGAGCAGTTCTTC.

This clonotype showed up just a few times. The chain is built from TRBV29-1 and TRBJ2-2, with D perhaps matching TRBD1 (7 bases). Germline lookup yields CDR1 SQVTM and CDR2 ANQGSEA. Trimming took off 7 bases at V and 4 bases at J, with 13 bases between the two ends. The CDR3 is 13 amino acids. The CDR3 here is CSAEGAGTGELFF. CDR3 nucleotide sequence: TGCAGCGCGGAGGGGGCTGGCACCGGGGAGCTGTTTTTT.

Details on this clonotype: One end of the junction is discordant with germline, which a read error may explain. This rearrangement joins TRBV5-1 to TRBJ2-5; no firm D call. The CDR3 is 15 amino acids. Germline CDR1 and CDR2: SGHRS and YFSETQ. The CDR3 DNA follows: TGCGCCAGCAGTGTGGCCGGATACGCGAAAGAGGCCCAGTACTTC. This sequence encodes CASSVAGYAKEAQYF.

This chain uses TRBV20-1 with TRBJ2-7, with 11 bases fitting TRBD1. CDR3 length: 15 residues. The ends lost 2 bases at V and 3 bases at J; junction bases unmatched: 6. CDR1 is DFQATT, CDR2 SNEGSKA, per germline (reference sequence). The CDR3 is CSARQGQGGFYEQYF. DNA for the CDR3: TGCAGTGCTAGACAGGGACAGGGGGGATTCTACGAGCAGTACTTC.

This clonotype was detected only a few times. The chain links TRBV5-1 to TRBJ1-4; weak D call: TRBD1 (5 bases). Trimming shortened V by 1 base and J by 6 bases, and 16 bases separated the two germline ends. Per germline, CDR1 SGHRS and CDR2 YFSETQ. The CDR3 contains 16 residues. For the CDR3, the DNA is TGCGCCAGCAGCTTGTTAGGGGAGGGTGTCGATGAAAAACTGTTTTTT. It yields the protein CASSLLGEGVDEKLFF.

V usage is TRBV5-1 and J usage is TRBJ1-4; D call uncertain. Germline V CDR1 and CDR2: SGHRS, YFSETQ. The V end lost 1 base, the J end lost 6 bases, and 10 bases lay between the germline ends. This CDR3 is built from 14 residues. The CDR3 nucleotides read TGCGCCAGCAGCTTGTCTGTAGGGCATGAAAAACTGTTTTTT. Protein sequence: CASSLSVGHEKLFF.

The chain joins TRBV7-9 to TRBJ1-2; 9 bases map to TRBD1. The V segment lost 5 bases and the J segment 4 bases; nucleotides outside the gene matches: 8. Per germline, CDR1 SEHNR and CDR2 FQNEAQ (reference sequence). This CDR3 has 15 amino acids. CDR3 nucleotides: TGTGCCAGCAGCCCCCCGGGACAGGGCGGCTATGGCTACACCTTC. The encoded protein is CASSPPGQGGYGYTF.

This clonotype was recorded many times. The CDR3 DNA follows: TGCGCCAGCAGCTTGGGAGGCGGGGAGACCCAGTACTTC. Translated, it gives CASSLGGGETQYF. The chain couples TRBV5-1 to TRBJ2-5, with TRBD2 as a possible D gene (5 bases). Trimming left V 0 bases short and J 5 bases short, with 8 bases between. Germline-derived CDR1 and CDR2 are SGHRS and YFSETQ. The length of the CDR3 is 13 residues.